This record covers a single T cell receptor (beta chain). Its target is unknown. V was pared by 6 bases and J by 11 bases, with 13 bases of the junction left unmatched. CDR1 is MDHEN and CDR2 is SYDVKM in the germline V gene. The CDR3 is 16 amino acids. The authors reverse transcribed all of the isolated RNA, so sequencing captured expressed TCRB transcripts. Profiling relied on immunoSEQ multiplex PCR, and the TCRdb table lists in-frame clones only, not all of them. The sample holds 300,000 to 400,000 clones; roughly 13% are singletons and the top ten take 0.015%. In total, each donor contributed a single heparinised blood draw that averaged roughly 100 mL. Staining for CD45RO/CCR7/CD25/CD127/CD95/CD27 allowed sorting of CD4+ naive, central memory, regulatory and stem cell-like memory cells. The sample is drawn from a study of beta chain features in type 1 diabetes. On the study more broadly: Investigators examined 107,917,701 sorted cells across all samples.

Study findings and constraints: Across patients, naive, central memory and Treg TCRB repertoires exhibited apparently greater similarity than was observed across healthy donors. Type 1 diabetes patients had TCRB CDR3s that were shorter (moderately but significantly so) in all four CD4+ subsets.

The V and J genes are TRBV28 and TRBJ1-4; 12 bases align to TRBD1. This clonotype was obtained from a woman younger than 35 with type 1 diabetes. The source material was naive CD4+ T cells from blood. The CDR3 region has the DNA TGTGCCAGCAGCTCGGGACAGGGGGCGCTAGGCGGGAAACTGTTTTTT. Translating it yields CASSSGQGALGGKLFF.